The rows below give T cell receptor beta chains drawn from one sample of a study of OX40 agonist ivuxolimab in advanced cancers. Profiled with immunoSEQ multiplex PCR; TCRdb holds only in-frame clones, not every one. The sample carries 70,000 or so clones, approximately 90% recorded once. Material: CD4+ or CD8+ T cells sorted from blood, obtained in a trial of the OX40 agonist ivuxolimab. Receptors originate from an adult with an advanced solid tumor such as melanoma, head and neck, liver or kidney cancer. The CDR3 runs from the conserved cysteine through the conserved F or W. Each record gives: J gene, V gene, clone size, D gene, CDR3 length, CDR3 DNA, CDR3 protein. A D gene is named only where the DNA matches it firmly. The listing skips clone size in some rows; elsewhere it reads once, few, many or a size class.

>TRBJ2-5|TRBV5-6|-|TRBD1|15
TGTGCCAGCAGCTTGACGGGGCTAGGGGGCGAGACCCAGTACTTC
CASSLTGLGGETQYF
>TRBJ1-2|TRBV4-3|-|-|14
TGCGCCAGCAGCCATGCGGACCTGATGGGTGGCTACACCTTC
CASSHADLMGGYTF
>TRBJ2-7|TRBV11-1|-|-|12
TGTGCCAGCAGCTTAAGGGGCAACGAGCAGTACTTC
CASSLRGNEQYF
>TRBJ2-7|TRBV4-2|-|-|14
TGTGCCAGCAGCCAAGATATCGGCCTTTACGAGCAGTACTTC
CASSQDIGLYEQYF
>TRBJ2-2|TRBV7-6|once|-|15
TGTGCCAGCAGCTTAGGGACAGACAACACCGGGGAGCTGTTTTTT
CASSLGTDNTGELFF
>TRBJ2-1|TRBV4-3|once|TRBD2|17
TGCGCCAGCAGCCAAGATAGGGCACTAGCGAGCGACAATGAGCAGTTCTTC
CASSQDRALASDNEQFF
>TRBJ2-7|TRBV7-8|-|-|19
TGTGCCAGCAGCTTAGGCCCTTATAACTCCTGGCCGATTGCCTACGAGCAGTACTTC
CASSLGPYNSWPIAYEQYF
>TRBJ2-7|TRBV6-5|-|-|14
TGTGCCAGCAGTCCCCCGACCCGGAGGGGCGAGCAGTACTTC
CASSPPTRRGEQYF
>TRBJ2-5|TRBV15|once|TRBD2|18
TGTGCCACCAGCAGAGAGTCGGCTAGCGGGACCACAGGGGAGACCCAGTACTTC
CATSRESASGTTGETQYF
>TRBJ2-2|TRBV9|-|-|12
TGTGCCAGCAGCCCGAACACCGGGGAGCTGTTTTTT
CASSPNTGELFF
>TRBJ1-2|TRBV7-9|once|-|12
TGTGCCAGCAGCTTGGCCGAACGCGGCTACACCTTC
CASSLAERGYTF
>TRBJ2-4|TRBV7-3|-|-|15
TGTGCCAGCAGCTTAATAGCAGGGACCAAAAACATTCAGTACTTC
CASSLIAGTKNIQYF
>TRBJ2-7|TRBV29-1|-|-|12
TGCAGCGTAAAAGACGGTGCCTACGAGCAGTACTTC
CSVKDGAYEQYF
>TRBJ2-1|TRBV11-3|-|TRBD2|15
TGTGCCAGCAGCCCCCAGTCCGGGACTAGTTTTGAGCAGTTCTTC
CASSPQSGTSFEQFF
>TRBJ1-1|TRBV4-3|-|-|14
TGCGCCAGCAGCCCGGCCGAGGGGTCTCCTGAAGCTTTCTTT
CASSPAEGSPEAFF
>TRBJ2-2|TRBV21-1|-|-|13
TGTGCCCGCCGACTGGGAGACAGCGGGGAGCTGTTTTTT
CARRLGDSGELFF
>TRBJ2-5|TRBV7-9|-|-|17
TGTGCCAGCAGCTTTGTATCTGGCAGGGTAGGCCAAGAGACCCAGTACTTC
CASSFVSGRVGQETQYF
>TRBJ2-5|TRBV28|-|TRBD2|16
TGTGCCAGCAGTAGAGACCATAGCGGGTTAGGGGAGACCCAGTACTTC
CASSRDHSGLGETQYF
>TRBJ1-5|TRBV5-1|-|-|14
TGCGCCAGCAGCTTGGAGGGGGGCAATCAGCCCCAGCATTTT
CASSLEGGNQPQHF
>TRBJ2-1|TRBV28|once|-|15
TGTGCCAGCATGGGAGTTAAGAGCTCCTACAATGAGCAGTTCTTC
CASMGVKSSYNEQFF
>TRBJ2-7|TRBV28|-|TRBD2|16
TGTGCCAGCAGTTTCCGGACTAGCGGGTATTCCTACGAGCAGTACTTC
CASSFRTSGYSYEQYF
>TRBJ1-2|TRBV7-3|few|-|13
TGTGCCAGCAGCCCGGAGGGGCGGACGGGCTACACCTTC
CASSPEGRTGYTF
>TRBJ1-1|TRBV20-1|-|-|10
TGCAGTGCCCTGAGAGATGAAGCTTTCTTT
CSALRDEAFF